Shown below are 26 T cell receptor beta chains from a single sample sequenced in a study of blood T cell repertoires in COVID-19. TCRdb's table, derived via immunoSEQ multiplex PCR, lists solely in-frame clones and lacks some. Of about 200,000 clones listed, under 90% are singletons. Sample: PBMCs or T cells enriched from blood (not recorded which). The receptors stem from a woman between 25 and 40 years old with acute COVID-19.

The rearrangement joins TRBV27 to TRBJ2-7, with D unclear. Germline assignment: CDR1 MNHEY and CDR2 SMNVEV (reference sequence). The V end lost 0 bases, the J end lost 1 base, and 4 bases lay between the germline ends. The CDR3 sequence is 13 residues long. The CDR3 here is CASSLSASYEQYF. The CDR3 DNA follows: TGTGCCAGCAGTTTATCTGCGTCCTACGAGCAGTACTTC.

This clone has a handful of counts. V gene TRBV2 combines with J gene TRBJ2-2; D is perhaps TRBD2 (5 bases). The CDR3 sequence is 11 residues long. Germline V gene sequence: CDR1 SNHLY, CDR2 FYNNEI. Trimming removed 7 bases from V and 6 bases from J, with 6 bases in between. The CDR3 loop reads CASTAAGELFF. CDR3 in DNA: TGTGCCAGCACAGCGGCCGGGGAGCTGTTTTTT. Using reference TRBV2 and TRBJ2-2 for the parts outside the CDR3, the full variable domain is EPEVTQTPSHQVTQMGQEVILRCVPISNHLYFYWYRQILGQKVEFLVSFYNNEISEKSEIFDDQFSVERPDGSNFTLKIRSTKLEDSAMYFCASTAAGELFFGEGSRLTVL.

CDR3 region: CASSQDSGYNEQFF. CDR3 DNA sequence: TGTGCCAGCAGCCAAGATTCGGGTTACAATGAGCAGTTCTTC. The J gene is TRBJ2-1, the V gene TRBV3-1 (or the pseudogene TRBV3-2), with D uncertain. Germline lookup yields CDR1 LGHDT and CDR2 YNNKEL (reference sequence). This CDR3 region has 14 residues. Trimming cost V 0 bases and J 4 bases, with 7 bases left between them.

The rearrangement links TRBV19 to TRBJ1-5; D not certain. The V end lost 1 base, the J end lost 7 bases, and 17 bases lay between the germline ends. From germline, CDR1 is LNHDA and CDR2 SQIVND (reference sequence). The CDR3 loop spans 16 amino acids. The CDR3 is CASSIGAGLGDQPQHF. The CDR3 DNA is TGTGCCAGTAGTATAGGAGCGGGGTTGGGTGACCAGCCCCAGCATTTT.

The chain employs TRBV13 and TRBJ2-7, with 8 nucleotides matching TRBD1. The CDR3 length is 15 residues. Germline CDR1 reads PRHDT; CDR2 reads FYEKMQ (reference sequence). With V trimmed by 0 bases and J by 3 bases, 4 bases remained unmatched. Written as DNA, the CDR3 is TGTGCCAGCAGCTTAGGCCGGGACAGGAACTACGAGCAGTACTTC. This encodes CASSLGRDRNYEQYF. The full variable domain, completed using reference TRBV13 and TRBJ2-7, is AAGVIQSPRHLIKEKRETATLKCYPIPRHDTVYWYQQGPGQDPQFLISFYEKMQSDKGSIPDRFSAQQFSDYHSELNMSSLELGDSALYFCASSLGRDRNYEQYFGPGTRLTVT.

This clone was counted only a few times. This CDR3 is CASSAQENTGELFF. The CDR3 coding sequence is TGTGCCAGCAGTGCGCAGGAGAACACCGGGGAGCTGTTTTTT. The gene calls are TRBV2 and TRBJ2-2; no reliable D call. The CDR3 length is 14 residues. The V end lost 4 bases, the J end lost 1 base, and 7 bases lay between the germline ends. CDR1 is SNHLY, CDR2 FYNNEI, per germline.

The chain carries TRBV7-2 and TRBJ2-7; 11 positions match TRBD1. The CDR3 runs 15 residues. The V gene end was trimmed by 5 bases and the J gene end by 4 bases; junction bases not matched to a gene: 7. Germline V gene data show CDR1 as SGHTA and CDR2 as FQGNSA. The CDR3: CASSTDRDRGYEQYF. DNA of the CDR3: TGTGCCAGCAGCACAGACCGGGACAGGGGGTACGAGCAGTACTTC.

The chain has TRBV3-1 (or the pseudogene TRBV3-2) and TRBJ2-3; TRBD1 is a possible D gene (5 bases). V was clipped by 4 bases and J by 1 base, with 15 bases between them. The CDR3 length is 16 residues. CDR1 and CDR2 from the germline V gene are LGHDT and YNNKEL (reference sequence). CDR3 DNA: TGTGCCAGCAGCCCATTAGGGCACAGGCGCACAGATACGCAGTATTTT. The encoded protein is CASSPLGHRRTDTQYF.

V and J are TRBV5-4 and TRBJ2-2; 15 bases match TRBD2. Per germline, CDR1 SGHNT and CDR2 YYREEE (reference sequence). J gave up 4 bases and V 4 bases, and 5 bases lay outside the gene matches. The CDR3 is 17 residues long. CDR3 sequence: CASSPPGLAGGTGELFF. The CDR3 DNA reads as TGTGCCAGCAGCCCCCCGGGACTAGCGGGGGGCACCGGGGAGCTGTTTTTT.

The CDR3 nucleotides read TGCGCCAGCAGCCAAGGACAGGGGAGAGGTCAGCCCCAGCATTTT. Its protein product is CASSQGQGRGQPQHF. This chain uses TRBV4-3 with TRBJ1-5; 8 bases are shared with TRBD1. Germline lookup yields CDR1 LGHNA and CDR2 YSLEER. The CDR3 sequence is 15 residues long. With V trimmed by 1 base and J by 6 bases, 5 bases remained unmatched.

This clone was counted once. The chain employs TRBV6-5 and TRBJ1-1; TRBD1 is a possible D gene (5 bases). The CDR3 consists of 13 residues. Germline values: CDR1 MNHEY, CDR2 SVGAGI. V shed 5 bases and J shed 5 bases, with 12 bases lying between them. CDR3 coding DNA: TGTGCCAGCAGTCGGGCCGGGGGGACTGAAGCTTTCTTT. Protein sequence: CASSRAGGTEAFF.

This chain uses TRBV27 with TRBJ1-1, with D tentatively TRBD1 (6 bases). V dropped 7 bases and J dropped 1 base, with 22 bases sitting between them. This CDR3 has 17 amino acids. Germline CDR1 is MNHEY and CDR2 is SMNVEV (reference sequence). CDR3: CASIGQPGGGANTEAFF. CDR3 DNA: TGTGCCAGCATAGGACAGCCGGGGGGGGGCGCGAACACTGAAGCTTTCTTT.

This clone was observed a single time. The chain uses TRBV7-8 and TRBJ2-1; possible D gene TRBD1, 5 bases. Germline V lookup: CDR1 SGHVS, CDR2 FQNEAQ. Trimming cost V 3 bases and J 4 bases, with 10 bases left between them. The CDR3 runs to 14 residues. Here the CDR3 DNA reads TGTGCCAGCAGCTTCAGGACAAAATACAATGAGCAGTTCTTC. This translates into CASSFRTKYNEQFF.

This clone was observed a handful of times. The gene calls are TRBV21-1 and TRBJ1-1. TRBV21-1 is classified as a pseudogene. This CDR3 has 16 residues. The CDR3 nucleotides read TGTGCCAGCAGCAAAACGGAGACCATTAGAAACCCTGAAGCTTTCTTT. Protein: CASSKTETIRNPEAFF.

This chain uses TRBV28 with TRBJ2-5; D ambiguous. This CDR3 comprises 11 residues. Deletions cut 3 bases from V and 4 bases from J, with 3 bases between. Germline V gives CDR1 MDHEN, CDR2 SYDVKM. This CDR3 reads CASSFRETQYF. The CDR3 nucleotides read TGTGCCAGCAGTTTTCGAGAGACCCAGTACTTC.

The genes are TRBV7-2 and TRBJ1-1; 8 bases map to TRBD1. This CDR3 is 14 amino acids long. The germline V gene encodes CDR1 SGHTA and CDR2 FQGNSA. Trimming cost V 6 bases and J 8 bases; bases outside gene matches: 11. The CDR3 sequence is CASRNRTGTIEAFF. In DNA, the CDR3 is TGTGCCAGCAGAAATCGGACAGGGACCATCGAAGCTTTCTTT.

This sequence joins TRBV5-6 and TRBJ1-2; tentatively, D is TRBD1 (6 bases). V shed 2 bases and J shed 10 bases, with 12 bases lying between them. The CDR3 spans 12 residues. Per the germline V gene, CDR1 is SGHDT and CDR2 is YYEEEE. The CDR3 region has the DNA TGTGCCAGCAGCTTTAGGACAGCCCTCTACACCTTC. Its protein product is CASSFRTALYTF.

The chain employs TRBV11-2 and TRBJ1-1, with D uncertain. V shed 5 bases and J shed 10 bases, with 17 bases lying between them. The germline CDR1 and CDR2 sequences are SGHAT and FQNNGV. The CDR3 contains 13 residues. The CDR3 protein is CASSQNLEATAFF. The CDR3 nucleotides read TGTGCCAGCAGCCAGAACCTCGAGGCGACAGCTTTCTTT.

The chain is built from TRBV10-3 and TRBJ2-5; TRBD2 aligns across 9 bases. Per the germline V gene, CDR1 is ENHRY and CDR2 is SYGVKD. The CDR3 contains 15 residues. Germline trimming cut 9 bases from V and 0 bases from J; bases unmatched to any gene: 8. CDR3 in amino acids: CAIAGGKDYQETQYF. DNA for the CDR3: TGTGCCATTGCGGGGGGGAAAGACTACCAAGAGACCCAGTACTTC.

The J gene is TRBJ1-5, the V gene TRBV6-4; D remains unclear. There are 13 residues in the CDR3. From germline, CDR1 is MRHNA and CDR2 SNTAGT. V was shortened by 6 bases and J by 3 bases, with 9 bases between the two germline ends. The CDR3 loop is CASSEADNQPQHF. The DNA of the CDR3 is TGTGCCAGCAGCGAGGCAGACAATCAGCCCCAGCATTTT.

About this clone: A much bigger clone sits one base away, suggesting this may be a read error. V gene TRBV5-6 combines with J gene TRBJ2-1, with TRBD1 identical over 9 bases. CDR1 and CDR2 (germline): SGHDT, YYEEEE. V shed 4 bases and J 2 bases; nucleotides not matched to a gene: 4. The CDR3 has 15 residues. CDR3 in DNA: TGTGCCAGCAGCCGTGGGACAGGGCCCTACAATGAGCAGTTCTTC. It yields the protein CASSRGTGPYNEQFF.

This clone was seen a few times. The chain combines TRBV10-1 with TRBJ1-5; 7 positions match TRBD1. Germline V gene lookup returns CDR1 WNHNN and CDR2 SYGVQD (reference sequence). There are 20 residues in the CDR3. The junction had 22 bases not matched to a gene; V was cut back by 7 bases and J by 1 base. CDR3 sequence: CASILLIHGDRLRSNQPQHF. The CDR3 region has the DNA TGCGCCAGCATTTTATTAATCCATGGGGACAGACTGAGGAGCAATCAGCCCCAGCATTTT.

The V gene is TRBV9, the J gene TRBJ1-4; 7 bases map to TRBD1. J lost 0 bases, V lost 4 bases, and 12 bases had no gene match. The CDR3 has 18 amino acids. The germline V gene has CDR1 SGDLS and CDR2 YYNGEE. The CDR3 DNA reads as TGTGCCAGCAGCCCCCGACAGGGACGAAGTGCAACTAATGAAAAACTGTTTTTT. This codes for CASSPRQGRSATNEKLFF.

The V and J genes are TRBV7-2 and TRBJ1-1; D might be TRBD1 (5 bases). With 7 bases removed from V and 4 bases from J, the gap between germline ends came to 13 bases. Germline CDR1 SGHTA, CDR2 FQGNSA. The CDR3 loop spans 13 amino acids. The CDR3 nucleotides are TGTGCCAGCAATTTTGGGGGGACCACTGAAGCTTTCTTT. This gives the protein CASNFGGTTEAFF.

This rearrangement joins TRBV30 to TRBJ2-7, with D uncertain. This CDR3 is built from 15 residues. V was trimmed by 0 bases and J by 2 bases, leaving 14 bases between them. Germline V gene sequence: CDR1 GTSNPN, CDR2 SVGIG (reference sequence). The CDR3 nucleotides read TGTGCCTGGAGTGTAAGGCGGCGGAACACCTACGAGCAGTACTTC. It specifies CAWSVRRRNTYEQYF.

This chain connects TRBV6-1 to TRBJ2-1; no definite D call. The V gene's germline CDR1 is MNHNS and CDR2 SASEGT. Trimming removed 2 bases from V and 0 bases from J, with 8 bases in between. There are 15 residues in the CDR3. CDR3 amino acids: CASSELSYSYNEQFF. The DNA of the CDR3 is TGTGCCAGCAGTGAATTGTCTTACTCCTACAATGAGCAGTTCTTC.